Sequencing of this TCR beta chain was carried out in a study of T cells after yellow fever vaccination. TCR cDNA was made by 5'RACE template switching, adding a universal primer site and UMIs. TCRdb ran MiXCR on the 5' RACE reads and lists one entry per CDR3 protein. The sample records over 250,000 distinct CDR3 sequences, approximately 5.2% being singletons. Study-wide results and caveats: Clonotypes found in both CD4 and CD8 compartments made up a small share. Most primary-vaccination clones reappeared after the booster (about 96% CD4, roughly 90% CD8).

The CDR3 is made up of 16 amino acids. The germline V gene has CDR1 SGHRS and CDR2 YFSETQ. This clonotype was counted between two and nine times. The antigen remains undetermined. Its ends do not fully match the called genes, so a read error is possible. This clonotype was obtained from a young man who received the YFV17D yellow fever vaccine. The sequences come from CD4+ T cells sorted from PBMCs, collected on the day of the yellow fever booster vaccination. This chain uses TRBV5-1 with TRBJ2-4; D possibly matches TRBD1 or TRBD2 (6 bases each). For the CDR3, the DNA is TGCGCCAGCAGCTTGTTTGGGGGGCTAGCCACAAACATTCAGTACTTC. This sequence encodes CASSLFGGLATNIQYF. The full variable domain, in which reference TRBV5-1 and TRBJ2-4 provide the parts outside the CDR3, is KAGVTQTPRYLIKTRGQQVTLSCSPISGHRSVSWYQQTPGQGLQFLFEYFSETQRNKGNFPGRFSGRQFSNSRSEMNVSTLELGDSALYLCASSLFGGLATNIQYFGAGTRLSVL.